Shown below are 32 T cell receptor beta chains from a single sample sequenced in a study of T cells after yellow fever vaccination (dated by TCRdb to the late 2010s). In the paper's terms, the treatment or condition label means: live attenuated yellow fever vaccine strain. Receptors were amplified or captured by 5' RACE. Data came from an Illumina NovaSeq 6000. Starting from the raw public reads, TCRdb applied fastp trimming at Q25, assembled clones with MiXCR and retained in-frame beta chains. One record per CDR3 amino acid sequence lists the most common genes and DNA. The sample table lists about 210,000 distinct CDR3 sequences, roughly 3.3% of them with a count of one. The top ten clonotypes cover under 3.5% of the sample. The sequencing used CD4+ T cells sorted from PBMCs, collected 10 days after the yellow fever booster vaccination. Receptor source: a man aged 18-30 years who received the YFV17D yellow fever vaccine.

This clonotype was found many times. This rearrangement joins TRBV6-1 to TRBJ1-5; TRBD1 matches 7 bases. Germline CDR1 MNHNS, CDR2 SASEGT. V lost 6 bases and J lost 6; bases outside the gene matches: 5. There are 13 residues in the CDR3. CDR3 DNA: TGTGCCAGCAGCGCAGGGGGGAGTCAGCCCCAGCATTTT. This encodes CASSAGGSQPQHF.

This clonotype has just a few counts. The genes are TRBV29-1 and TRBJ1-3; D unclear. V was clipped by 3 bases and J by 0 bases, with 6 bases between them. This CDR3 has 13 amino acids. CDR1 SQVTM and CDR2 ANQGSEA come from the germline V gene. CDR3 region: CSVDGISGNTIYF. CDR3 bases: TGCAGCGTTGATGGCATCTCTGGAAACACCATATATTTT.

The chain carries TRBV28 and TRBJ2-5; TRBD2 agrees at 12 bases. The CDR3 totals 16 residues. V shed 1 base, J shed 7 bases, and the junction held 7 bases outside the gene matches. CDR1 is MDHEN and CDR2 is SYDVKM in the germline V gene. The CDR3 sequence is CASSLLTSGGRGTQYF. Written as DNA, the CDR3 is TGTGCCAGCAGTTTATTGACTAGCGGGGGAAGAGGGACCCAGTACTTC.

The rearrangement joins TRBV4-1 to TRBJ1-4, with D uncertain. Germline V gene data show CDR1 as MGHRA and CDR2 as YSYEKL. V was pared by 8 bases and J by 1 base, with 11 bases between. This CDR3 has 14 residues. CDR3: CASAAPGTNEKLFF. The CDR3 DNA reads TGCGCCAGCGCCGCGCCCGGAACTAATGAAAAACTGTTTTTT.

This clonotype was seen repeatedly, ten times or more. CDR3 loop: CASSSGTSRADTQYF. The CDR3 nucleotides are TGCGCCAGCAGCTCGGGGACTAGCCGGGCAGATACGCAGTATTTT. The V and J genes are TRBV5-1 and TRBJ2-3; 9 bases agree with TRBD2. The CDR3 covers 15 residues. Germline V gives CDR1 SGHRS, CDR2 YFSETQ. Unmatched junction bases numbered 6, after V lost 3 bases and J lost 4 bases.

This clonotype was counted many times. The DNA for the CDR3 is TGTGCCAGCTCACCACAGAGAATCGCAACTAATGAAAAACTGTTTTTT. It translates to CASSPQRIATNEKLFF. The chain carries TRBV18 and TRBJ1-4; D is unclear. The germline V gene encodes CDR1 KGHSH and CDR2 LQKENI. The CDR3 contains 16 residues. V lost 1 base to trimming and J lost 0 bases, with 9 bases between them.

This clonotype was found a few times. DNA for the CDR3: TGTGCCAGCAGTCTGGACAGGGGGCGCGACTATGGCTACACCTTC. The encoded protein is CASSLDRGRDYGYTF. The chain carries TRBV28 and TRBJ1-2; 11 bases agree with TRBD1. Germline V lookup: CDR1 MDHEN, CDR2 SYDVKM. This CDR3 comprises 15 residues. Trimming removed 5 bases from V and 3 bases from J; junction bases left unmatched: 5.

CDR3 DNA sequence: TGCGCCAGCGCCAGGGAGGGGGCTGATGGCTACACCTTC. Translation gives CASAREGADGYTF. The genes are TRBV5-1 and TRBJ1-2; 7 positions agree with TRBD1. CDR3 length equals 13 residues. The germline V gene encodes CDR1 SGHRS and CDR2 YFSETQ. The ends lost 7 bases at V and 6 bases at J; junction bases unmatched: 9.

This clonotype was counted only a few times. CDR3 region: CASSRPSGGAVSDGYTF. The CDR3 DNA sequence: TGTGCCAGCAGCCGGCCCTCGGGGGGCGCAGTATCGGATGGCTACACCTTC. The chain joins TRBV7-9 to TRBJ1-2; D may be TRBD1 (6 bases). The CDR3 covers 17 residues. Deletions cut 5 bases from V and 6 bases from J, with 25 bases between. In germline, CDR1 is SEHNR, CDR2 FQNEAQ (reference sequence).

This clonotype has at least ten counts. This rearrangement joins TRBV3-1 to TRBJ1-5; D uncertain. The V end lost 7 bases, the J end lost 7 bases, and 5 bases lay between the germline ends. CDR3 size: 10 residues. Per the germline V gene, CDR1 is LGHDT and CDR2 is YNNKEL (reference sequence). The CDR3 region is CASTYQPQHF. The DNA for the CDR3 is TGTGCCAGCACATACCAGCCCCAGCATTTT.

In DNA, the CDR3 is TGTGCCAGCAGTTACTCCCCCGGGACTAGCTCCGAGCAGTACTTC. Its protein is CASSYSPGTSSEQYF. The chain recombines TRBV6-5 with TRBJ2-7, with 9 bases that match TRBD2. The germline gives CDR1 MNHEY, CDR2 SVGAGI. Losses at the gene ends were 0 bases for V and 6 bases for J; bases not matched to a gene: 6. The CDR3 covers 15 residues.

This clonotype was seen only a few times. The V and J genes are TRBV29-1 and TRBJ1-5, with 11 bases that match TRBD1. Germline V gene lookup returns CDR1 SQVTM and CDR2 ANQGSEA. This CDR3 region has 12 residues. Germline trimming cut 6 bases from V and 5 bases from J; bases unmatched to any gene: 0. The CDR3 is CSVGQGDQPQHF. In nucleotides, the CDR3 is TGCAGCGTGGGACAGGGGGATCAGCCCCAGCATTTT.

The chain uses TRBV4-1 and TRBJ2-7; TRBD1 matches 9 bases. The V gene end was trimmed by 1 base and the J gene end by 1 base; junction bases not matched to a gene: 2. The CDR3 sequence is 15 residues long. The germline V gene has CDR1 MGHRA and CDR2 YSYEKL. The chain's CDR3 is CASSQADRGSYEQYF. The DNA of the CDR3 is TGCGCCAGCAGCCAAGCGGACAGGGGATCCTACGAGCAGTACTTC.

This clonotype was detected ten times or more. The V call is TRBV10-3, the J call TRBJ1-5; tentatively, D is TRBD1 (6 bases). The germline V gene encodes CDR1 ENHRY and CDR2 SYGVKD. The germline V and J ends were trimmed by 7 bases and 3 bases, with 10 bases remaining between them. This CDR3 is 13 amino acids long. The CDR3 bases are TGTGCCATCACTCGGGACATCAATCAGCCCCAGCATTTT. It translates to CAITRDINQPQHF.

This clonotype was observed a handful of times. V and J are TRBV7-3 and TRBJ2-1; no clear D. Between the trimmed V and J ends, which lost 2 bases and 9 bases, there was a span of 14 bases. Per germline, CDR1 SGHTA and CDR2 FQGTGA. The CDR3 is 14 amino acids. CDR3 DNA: TGTGCCAGCAGCTTACGGGCGCTAGATGGTGAGCAGTTCTTC. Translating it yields CASSLRALDGEQFF.

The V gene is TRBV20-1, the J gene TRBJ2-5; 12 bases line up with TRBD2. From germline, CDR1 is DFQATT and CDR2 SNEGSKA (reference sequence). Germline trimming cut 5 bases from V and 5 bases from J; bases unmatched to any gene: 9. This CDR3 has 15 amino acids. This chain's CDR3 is CSADPSGGAGETQYF. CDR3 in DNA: TGCAGTGCTGATCCTAGCGGGGGGGCCGGGGAGACCCAGTACTTC.

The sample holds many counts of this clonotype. The CDR3 coding sequence is TGTGGCAGCCGACCCGGGACATATACCTACGAGCAGTACTTC. Translating it yields CGSRPGTYTYEQYF. This chain connects TRBV21-1 to TRBJ2-7; the table assigns TRBD1, which was not confirmed against the DNA. TRBV21-1 is tagged as a pseudogene. The CDR3 runs to 14 residues.

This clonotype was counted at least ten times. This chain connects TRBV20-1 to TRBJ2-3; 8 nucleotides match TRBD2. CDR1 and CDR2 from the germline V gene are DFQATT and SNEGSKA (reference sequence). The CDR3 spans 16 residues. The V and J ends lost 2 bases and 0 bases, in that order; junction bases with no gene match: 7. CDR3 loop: CSARRLAGSSTDTQYF. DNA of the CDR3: TGCAGTGCTAGACGCCTAGCGGGTTCTAGCACAGATACGCAGTATTTT.

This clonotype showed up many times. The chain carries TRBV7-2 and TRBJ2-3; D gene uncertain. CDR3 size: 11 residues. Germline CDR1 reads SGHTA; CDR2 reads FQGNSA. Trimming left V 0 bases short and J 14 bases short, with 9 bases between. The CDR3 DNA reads TGTGCCAGCAGCTTAGCGGACCCCTGGTATTTT. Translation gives CASSLADPWYF.

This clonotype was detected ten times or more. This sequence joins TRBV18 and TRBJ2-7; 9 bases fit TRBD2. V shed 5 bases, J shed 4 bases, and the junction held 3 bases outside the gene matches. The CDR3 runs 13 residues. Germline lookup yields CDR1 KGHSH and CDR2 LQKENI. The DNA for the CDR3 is TGTGCCAGCTCATCTAGCGGGGTATACGAGCAGTACTTC. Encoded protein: CASSSSGVYEQYF.

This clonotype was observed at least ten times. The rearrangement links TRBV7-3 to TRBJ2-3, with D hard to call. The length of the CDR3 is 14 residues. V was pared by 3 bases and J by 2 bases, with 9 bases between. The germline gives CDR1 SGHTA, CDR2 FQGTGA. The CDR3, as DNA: TGTGCCAGCAGCTTGGAAGGGAACACAGATACGCAGTATTTT. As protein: CASSLEGNTDTQYF. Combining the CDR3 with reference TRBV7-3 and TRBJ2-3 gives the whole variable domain GAGVSQTPSNKVTEKGKYVELRCDPISGHTALYWYRQSLGQGPEFLIYFQGTGAADDSGLPNDRFFAVRPEGSVSTLKIQRTERGDSAVYLCASSLEGNTDTQYFGPGTRLTVL.

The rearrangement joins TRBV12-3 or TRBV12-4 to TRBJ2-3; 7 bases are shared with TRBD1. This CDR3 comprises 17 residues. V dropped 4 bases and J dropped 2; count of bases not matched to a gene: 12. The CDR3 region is CASSSFFRDRDTDTQYF. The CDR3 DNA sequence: TGTGCCAGCAGTTCTTTCTTCCGGGACAGAGACACAGATACGCAGTATTTT.

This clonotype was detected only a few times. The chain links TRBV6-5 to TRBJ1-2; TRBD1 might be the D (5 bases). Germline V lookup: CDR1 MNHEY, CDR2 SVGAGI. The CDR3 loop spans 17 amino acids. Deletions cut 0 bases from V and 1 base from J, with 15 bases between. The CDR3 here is CASSYSKGQWFNYGYTF. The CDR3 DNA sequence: TGTGCCAGCAGTTACTCGAAGGGGCAATGGTTTAACTATGGCTACACCTTC.

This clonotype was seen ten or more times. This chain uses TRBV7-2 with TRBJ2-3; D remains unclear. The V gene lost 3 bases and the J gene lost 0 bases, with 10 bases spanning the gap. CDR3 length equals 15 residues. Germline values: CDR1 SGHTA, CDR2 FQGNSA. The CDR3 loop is CASSLWAHSTDTQYF. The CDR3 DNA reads TGTGCCAGCAGCTTGTGGGCTCATAGCACAGATACGCAGTATTTT. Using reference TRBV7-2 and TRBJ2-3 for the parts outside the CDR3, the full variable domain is GAGVSQSPSNKVTEKGKDVELRCDPISGHTALYWYRQSLGQGLEFLIYFQGNSAPDKSGLPSDRFSAERTGGSVSTLTIQRTQQEDSAVYLCASSLWAHSTDTQYFGPGTRLTVL.

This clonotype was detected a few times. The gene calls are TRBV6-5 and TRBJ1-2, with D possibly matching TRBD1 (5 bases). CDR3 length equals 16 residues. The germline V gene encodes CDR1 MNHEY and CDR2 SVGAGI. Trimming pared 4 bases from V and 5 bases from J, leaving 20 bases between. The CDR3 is CASSLVGGDLTYGYTF. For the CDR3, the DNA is TGTGCCAGCAGTTTGGTTGGGGGGGATCTCACTTATGGCTACACCTTC.

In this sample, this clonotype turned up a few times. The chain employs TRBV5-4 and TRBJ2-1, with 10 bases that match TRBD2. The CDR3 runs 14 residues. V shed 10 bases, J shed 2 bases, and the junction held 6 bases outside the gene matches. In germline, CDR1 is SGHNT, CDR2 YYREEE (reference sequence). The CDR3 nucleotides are TGTGCCGTGAGCGGGGGGGCCACCTACAATGAGCAGTTCTTC. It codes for CAVSGGATYNEQFF.

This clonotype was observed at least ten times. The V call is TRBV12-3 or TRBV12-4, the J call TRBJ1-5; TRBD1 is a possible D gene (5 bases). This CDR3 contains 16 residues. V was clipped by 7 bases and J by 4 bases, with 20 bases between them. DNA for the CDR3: TGTGCCAGCAATCACTGGCCCACAGAGGGGAATCAGCCCCAGCATTTT. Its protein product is CASNHWPTEGNQPQHF.

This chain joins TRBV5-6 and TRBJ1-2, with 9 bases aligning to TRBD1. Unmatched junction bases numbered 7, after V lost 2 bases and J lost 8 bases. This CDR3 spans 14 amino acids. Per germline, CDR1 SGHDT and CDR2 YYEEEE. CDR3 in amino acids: CASSFTGGLSGYTF. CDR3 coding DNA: TGTGCCAGCAGCTTCACAGGGGGCCTGTCGGGCTACACCTTC.

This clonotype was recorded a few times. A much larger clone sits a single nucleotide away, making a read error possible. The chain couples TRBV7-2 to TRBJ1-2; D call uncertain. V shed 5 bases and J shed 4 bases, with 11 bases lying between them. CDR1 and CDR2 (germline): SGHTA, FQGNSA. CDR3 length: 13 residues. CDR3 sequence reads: CASSIGRLYGYTF. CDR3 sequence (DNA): TGTGCCAGCAGCATCGGACGGCTCTATGGCTACACCTTC.

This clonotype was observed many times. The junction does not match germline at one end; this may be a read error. The CDR3, as DNA: TGTGCCAGCAGCCTCGGGACATCCTCCTTT. This translates into CASSLGTSSF. This chain links TRBV12-3 or TRBV12-4 with TRBJ1-1; weak D call: TRBD1 (6 bases). The CDR3 consists of 10 residues.

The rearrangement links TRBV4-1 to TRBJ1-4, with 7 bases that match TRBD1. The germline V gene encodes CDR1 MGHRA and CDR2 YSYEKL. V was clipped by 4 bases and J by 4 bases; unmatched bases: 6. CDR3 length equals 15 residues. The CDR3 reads CASSRSGQRNEKLFF. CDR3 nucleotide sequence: TGCGCCAGCAGCCGATCGGGACAGCGTAATGAAAAACTGTTTTTT.

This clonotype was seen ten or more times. The CDR3 DNA sequence: TGTGCCAGCAGCTTACCGGGACAGGGGAGGTACGAGCAGTACTTC. Encoded protein: CASSLPGQGRYEQYF. The gene calls are TRBV7-8 and TRBJ2-7; 10 bases fit TRBD1. After removal of 2 bases from V and 4 bases from J, the junction contained 5 bases not matched to a gene. The CDR3 sequence is 15 residues long. The germline CDR1 and CDR2 sequences are SGHVS and FQNEAQ.